This T cell receptor beta chain is from a study of shared clonotypes between healthy human individuals. Study-level points and caveats: A reduction in generation probabilities was seen for non-shared clonotypes relative to those shared by all four donors.

This clone was seen only once. Its target is unknown. CD45RO-negative CD8 cells positively selected for CCR7 made up the naive population, which excluded terminally differentiated effector memory CD45RA+ cells. Adults of Caucasian background living in Nashville, Tennessee made up all donors. Libraries were prepared by immunoSEQ multiplex PCR; TCRdb keeps only in-frame clonotypes and omits some of them. The table records 2 million to 2.5 million clones, about 94% of them present only once. Sequencing was performed on naive CD8+ T cells sorted from blood. This receptor was identified in a man in his late teens or twenties in good health.

The CDR3 is CASRRGQARNQPQHF. Here the CDR3 DNA reads TGTGCCAGCAGAAGGGGACAGGCCCGCAATCAGCCCCAGCATTTT. The chain combines TRBV6-5 with TRBJ1-5; 8 bases match TRBD1. CDR1 is MNHEY and CDR2 is SVGAGI in the germline V gene. Trimming removed 6 bases from V and 2 bases from J; junction bases left unmatched: 6. The CDR3 consists of 15 residues.